The 16 T cell receptor beta chains below were found in one sample sequenced in a study of blood T cells in healthy people across ages. Using a J-beta primer mix together with a sample-barcoded 5' primer, a second PCR was run for 7 to 11 cycles. Via MiXCR, TCRdb re-called the 5' RACE reads, giving one row per CDR3 protein. The profile shows over 300,000 distinct CDR3 sequences, over 45% of them singletons. The source material was blood. All receptors derive from a man between 60 and 70 years old in good health.

On this clonotype: Sequence at one end of the junction differs from germline and may be a read error. This chain uses TRBV10-3 with TRBJ2-5; 12 nucleotides line up with TRBD1. This CDR3 spans 18 amino acids. Germline V gene data show CDR1 as ENHRY and CDR2 as SYGVKD. CDR3 residues: CAIGESPGTGGSRETQYF. In DNA form, the CDR3 reads TGTGCCATCGGTGAGTCACCCGGGACAGGGGGCTCAAGGGAGACCCAGTACTTC.

This clonotype was picked up a small number of times. The rearrangement links TRBV20-1 to TRBJ2-4, with D perhaps TRBD2 (6 bases). The CDR3 is 15 residues long. Germline V gene lookup returns CDR1 DFQATT and CDR2 SNEGSKA (reference sequence). Trimming left V 5 bases short and J 0 bases short, with 14 bases between. CDR3 in amino acids: CSAPPPSEAKNIQYF. The CDR3 DNA sequence: TGCAGTGCTCCTCCCCCTAGCGAAGCCAAAAACATTCAGTACTTC.

In this sample, this clonotype turned up a few times. The chain couples TRBV6-5 to TRBJ2-3; 9 bases match TRBD1. CDR1 is MNHEY, CDR2 SVGAGI, per germline. Losses at the gene ends were 5 bases for V and 3 bases for J; bases not matched to a gene: 6. The CDR3 is made up of 15 amino acids. The CDR3 reads CASSQQGALTDTQYF. The CDR3 DNA reads as TGTGCCAGCAGTCAACAGGGGGCCCTTACAGATACGCAGTATTTT.

This clonotype was found a few times. This chain connects TRBV25-1 to TRBJ1-2, with D uncertain. V lost 2 bases and J lost 8, with 6 bases in between. Germline CDR1 MGHDK, CDR2 SYGVNS. The CDR3 contains 11 residues. The CDR3 sequence is CASSEGWGYTF. The CDR3, as DNA: TGTGCCAGCAGTGAAGGGTGGGGCTACACCTTC.

In regard to this clonotype: Compared with germline, one end of the junction differs, possibly owing to a read error. The J gene is TRBJ2-1, the V gene TRBV11-1, with D perhaps matching TRBD2 (5 bases). The CDR3 has 14 amino acids. CDR1 is SGHAT and CDR2 is FQDESV in the germline V gene (reference sequence). This CDR3 is CASSLAAEYNEQFF. In nucleotides, the CDR3 is TGTGCCAGCAGCCTAGCCGCGGAATACAATGAGCAGTTCTTC.

The chain carries TRBV3-1 and TRBJ2-3; D unresolved. This CDR3 has 13 amino acids. The V and J ends lost 2 bases and 7 bases respectively, with 10 bases between them. CDR1 LGHDT and CDR2 YNNKEL come from the germline V gene (reference sequence). The CDR3 here is CASSQRKPYTQYF. CDR3 DNA: TGTGCCAGCAGCCAACGTAAGCCCTATACGCAGTATTTT.

The chain combines TRBV5-4 with TRBJ2-5, with 8 nucleotides matching TRBD1. Germline assignment: CDR1 SGHNT and CDR2 YYREEE (reference sequence). The junction had 13 bases not matched to a gene; V was cut back by 4 bases and J by 5 bases. This CDR3 has 16 amino acids. CDR3 sequence reads: CASSPRTGLIGETQYF. In nucleotides, the CDR3 is TGTGCCAGCAGCCCCCGGACAGGGTTAATAGGCGAGACCCAGTACTTC.

This clonotype has a handful of counts. One junction end disagrees with the germline gene, perhaps due to a read error. The J gene is TRBJ2-5, the V gene TRBV11-2; 11 bases map to TRBD2. CDR1 is SGHAT and CDR2 is FQNNGV in the germline V gene. This CDR3 has 16 residues. The CDR3 here is CANSLTRLAGRETQYF. As DNA, the CDR3 is TGTGCCAACAGCCTGACAAGACTAGCGGGACGAGAGACCCAGTACTTC.

This sequence joins TRBV20-1 and TRBJ2-7; TRBD2 matches 12 bases. The CDR3 has 20 amino acids. Unmatched junction bases numbered 21, after V lost 3 bases and J lost 3 bases. In germline, CDR1 is DFQATT, CDR2 SNEGSKA (reference sequence). CDR3 in amino acids: CSARGDRGRLAGVFFYEQYF. CDR3 DNA sequence: TGCAGTGCTAGGGGGGACAGGGGTAGACTAGCGGGAGTTTTTTTCTACGAGCAGTACTTC.

This clonotype was counted a few times. A much larger clone lies one base from this, so it may be a read error. The V and J genes are TRBV20-1 and TRBJ2-5, with D tentatively TRBD2 (5 bases). The CDR3 is made up of 13 amino acids. CDR1 DFQATT and CDR2 SNEGSKA come from the germline V gene (reference sequence). V was trimmed by 3 bases and J by 11 bases, leaving 19 bases between them. CDR3 sequence (DNA): TGCAGTGCTAGGCCAACACCCGGGAATGAGCAGTACTTC. Encoded protein: CSARPTPGNEQYF.

The chain combines TRBV20-1 with TRBJ1-2; TRBD1 matches at 8 bases. Germline CDR1 reads DFQATT; CDR2 reads SNEGSKA (reference sequence). This CDR3 spans 13 amino acids. The J segment lost 4 bases and the V segment lost 5 bases, leaving 6 bases of the junction unmatched. The chain's CDR3 is CSARQGMLYGYTF. CDR3 DNA sequence: TGCAGTGCTCGACAGGGGATGCTCTATGGCTACACCTTC.

The V call is TRBV20-1, the J call TRBJ1-2; no reliable D call. Deletions cut 5 bases from V and 1 base from J, with 5 bases between. CDR1 is DFQATT, CDR2 SNEGSKA, per germline (reference sequence). The CDR3 extends over 11 amino acids. This CDR3 reads CSAYNNYGYTF. CDR3 DNA: TGCAGTGCTTACAATAACTATGGCTACACCTTC.

V and J are TRBV3-1 and TRBJ2-7, with D unresolved. Germline assignment: CDR1 LGHDT and CDR2 YNNKEL (reference sequence). CDR3 length: 13 amino acids. Trimming took 1 base from V and 3 from J, leaving 7 bases between them. CDR3 in DNA: TGTGCCAGCAGCCAAGGTCACGTCTACGAGCAGTACTTC. Its translation: CASSQGHVYEQYF.

This clonotype appeared a few times. The chain is built from TRBV20-1 and TRBJ2-7; the match to TRBD2 covers 7 bases. Trimming cost V 0 bases and J 2 bases; bases outside gene matches: 7. There are 15 residues in the CDR3. CDR1 is DFQATT and CDR2 is SNEGSKA in the germline V gene (reference sequence). In DNA, the CDR3 is TGCAGTGCTAGAGACCTTGCGGGGGTAACCTACGAGCAGTACTTC. Residues: CSARDLAGVTYEQYF.

The chain uses TRBV12-5 and TRBJ2-2, with D perhaps matching TRBD1 (5 bases). Germline loops: CDR1 LGHNT, CDR2 FRNRAP. CDR3 length: 16 residues. V lost 7 bases to trimming and J lost 3 bases, with 18 bases between them. The CDR3, as DNA: TGTGCTAGTGCCCTTACCAGGGTCACGGACACCGGGGAGCTGTTTTTT. Translation: CASALTRVTDTGELFF.

This clonotype came up a few times. The chain uses TRBV7-2 and TRBJ1-2; TRBD1 is a possible D gene (6 bases). V was pared by 1 base and J by 8 bases, with 11 bases between. Germline V lookup: CDR1 SGHTA, CDR2 FQGNSA. CDR3 size: 13 residues. The CDR3 loop reads CASSLVRGTGYTF. In nucleotides, the CDR3 is TGTGCCAGCAGCTTAGTGAGGGGGACGGGCTACACCTTC.